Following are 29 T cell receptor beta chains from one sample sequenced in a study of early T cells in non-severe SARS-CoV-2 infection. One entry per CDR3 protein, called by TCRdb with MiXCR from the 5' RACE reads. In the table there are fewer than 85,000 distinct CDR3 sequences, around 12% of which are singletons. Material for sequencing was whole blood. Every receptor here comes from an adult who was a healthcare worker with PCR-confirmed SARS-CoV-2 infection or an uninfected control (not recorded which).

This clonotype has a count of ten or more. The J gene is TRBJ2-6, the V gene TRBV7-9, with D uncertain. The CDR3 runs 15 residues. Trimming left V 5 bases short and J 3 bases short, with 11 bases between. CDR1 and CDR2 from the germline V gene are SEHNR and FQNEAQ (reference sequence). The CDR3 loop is CASSMLVGGANVLTF. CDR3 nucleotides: TGTGCCAGCAGCATGCTAGTCGGTGGGGCCAACGTCCTGACTTTC.

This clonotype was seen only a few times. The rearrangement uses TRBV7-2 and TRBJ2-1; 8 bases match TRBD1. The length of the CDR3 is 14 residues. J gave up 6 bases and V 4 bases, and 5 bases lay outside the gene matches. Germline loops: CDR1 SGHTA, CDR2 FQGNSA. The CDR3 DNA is TGTGCCAGCAGCTCCCATGGGACAGGCAATGAGCAGTTCTTC. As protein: CASSSHGTGNEQFF.

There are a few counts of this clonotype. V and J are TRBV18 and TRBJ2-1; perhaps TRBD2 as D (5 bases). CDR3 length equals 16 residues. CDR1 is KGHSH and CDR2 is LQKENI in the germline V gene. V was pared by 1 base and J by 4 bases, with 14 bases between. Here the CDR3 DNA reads TGTGCCAGCTCACCACGCGGGCGGTCTACGTACAATGAGCAGTTCTTC. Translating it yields CASSPRGRSTYNEQFF.

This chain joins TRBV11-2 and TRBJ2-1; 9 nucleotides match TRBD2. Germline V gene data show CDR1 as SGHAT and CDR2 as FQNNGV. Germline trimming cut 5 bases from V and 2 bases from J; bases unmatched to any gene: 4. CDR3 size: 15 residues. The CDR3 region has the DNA TGTGCCAGCAGCCCTAGCGGGAAGACCTACAATGAGCAGTTCTTC. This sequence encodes CASSPSGKTYNEQFF.

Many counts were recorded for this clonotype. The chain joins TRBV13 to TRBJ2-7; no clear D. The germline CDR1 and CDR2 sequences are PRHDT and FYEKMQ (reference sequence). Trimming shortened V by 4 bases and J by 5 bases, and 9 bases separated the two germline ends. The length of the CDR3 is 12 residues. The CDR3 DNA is TGTGCCAGCAGCTACCAAAACCACGAGCAGTACTTC. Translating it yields CASSYQNHEQYF.

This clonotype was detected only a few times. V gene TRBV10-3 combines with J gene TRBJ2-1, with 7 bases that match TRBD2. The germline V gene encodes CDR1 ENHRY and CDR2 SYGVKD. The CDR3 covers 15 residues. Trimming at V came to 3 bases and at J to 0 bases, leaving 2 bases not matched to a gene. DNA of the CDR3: TGTGCCATCAGTGAAGCGGGGAGCTCCTACAATGAGCAGTTCTTC. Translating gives CAISEAGSSYNEQFF.

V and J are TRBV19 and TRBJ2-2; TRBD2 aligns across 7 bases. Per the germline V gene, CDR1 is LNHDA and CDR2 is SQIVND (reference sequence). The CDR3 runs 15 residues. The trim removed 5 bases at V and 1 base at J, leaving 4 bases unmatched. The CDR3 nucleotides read TGTGCCAGTAGTTGGAGCGGGATGAACACCGGGGAGCTGTTTTTT. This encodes CASSWSGMNTGELFF.

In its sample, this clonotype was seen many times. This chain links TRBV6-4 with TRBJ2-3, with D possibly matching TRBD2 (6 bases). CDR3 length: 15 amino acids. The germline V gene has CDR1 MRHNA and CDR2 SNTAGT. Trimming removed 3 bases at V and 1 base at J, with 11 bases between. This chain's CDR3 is CASSELASGTDTQYF. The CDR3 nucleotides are TGTGCCAGCAGTGAATTGGCTAGCGGCACAGATACGCAGTATTTT.

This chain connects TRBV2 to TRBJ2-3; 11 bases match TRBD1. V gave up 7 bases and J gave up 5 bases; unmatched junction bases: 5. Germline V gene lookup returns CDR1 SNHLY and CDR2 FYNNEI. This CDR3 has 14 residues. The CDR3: CASTLDRGLDTQYF. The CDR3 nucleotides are TGTGCCAGCACCCTGGACAGGGGGCTAGATACGCAGTATTTT.

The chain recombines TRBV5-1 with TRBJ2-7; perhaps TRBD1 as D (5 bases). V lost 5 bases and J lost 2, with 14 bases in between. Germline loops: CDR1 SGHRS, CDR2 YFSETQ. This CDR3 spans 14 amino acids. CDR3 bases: TGCGCCAGCAGTCTGCAGGGCAGGACCTACGAGCAGTACTTC. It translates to CASSLQGRTYEQYF.

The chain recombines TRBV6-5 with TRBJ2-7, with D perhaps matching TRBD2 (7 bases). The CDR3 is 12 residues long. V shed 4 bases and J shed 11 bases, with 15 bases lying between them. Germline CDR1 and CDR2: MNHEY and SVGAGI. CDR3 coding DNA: TGTGCCAGCAGTTCTACTCAGGGGAGGGAGTACTTC. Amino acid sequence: CASSSTQGREYF.

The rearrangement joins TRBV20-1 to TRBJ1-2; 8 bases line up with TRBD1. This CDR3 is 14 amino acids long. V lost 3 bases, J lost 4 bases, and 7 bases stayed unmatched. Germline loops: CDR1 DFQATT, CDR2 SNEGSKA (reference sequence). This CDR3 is CSASKTGASYGYTF. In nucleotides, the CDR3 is TGCAGTGCTAGTAAGACAGGGGCGTCCTATGGCTACACCTTC.

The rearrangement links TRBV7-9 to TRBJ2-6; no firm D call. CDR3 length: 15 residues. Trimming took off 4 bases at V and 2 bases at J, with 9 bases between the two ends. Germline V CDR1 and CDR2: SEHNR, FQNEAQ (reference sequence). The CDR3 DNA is TGTGCCAGCAGCTCCGACTGGGCTGGGGCCAACGTCCTGACTTTC. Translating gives CASSSDWAGANVLTF.

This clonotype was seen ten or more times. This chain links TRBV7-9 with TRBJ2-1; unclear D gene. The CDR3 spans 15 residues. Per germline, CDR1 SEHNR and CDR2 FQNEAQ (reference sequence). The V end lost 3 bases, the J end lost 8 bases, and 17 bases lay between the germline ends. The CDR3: CASSFGQAIADEQFF. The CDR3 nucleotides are TGTGCCAGCAGCTTTGGGCAGGCCATCGCCGATGAGCAGTTCTTC.

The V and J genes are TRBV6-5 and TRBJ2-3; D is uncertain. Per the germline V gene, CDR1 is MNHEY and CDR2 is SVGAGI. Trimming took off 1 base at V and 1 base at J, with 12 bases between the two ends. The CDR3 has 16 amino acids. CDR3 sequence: CASSYFTQPGTDTQYF. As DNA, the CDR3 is TGTGCCAGCAGTTACTTCACCCAACCCGGCACAGATACGCAGTATTTT.

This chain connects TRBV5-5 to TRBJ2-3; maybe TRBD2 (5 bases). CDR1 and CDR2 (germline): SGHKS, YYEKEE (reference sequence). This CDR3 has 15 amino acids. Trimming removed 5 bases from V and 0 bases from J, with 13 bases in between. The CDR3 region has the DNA TGTGCCAGCAGGATCAACGGGATAAGCACAGATACGCAGTATTTT. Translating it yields CASRINGISTDTQYF. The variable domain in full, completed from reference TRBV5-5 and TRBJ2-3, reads DAGVTQSPTHLIKTRGQQVTLRCSPISGHKSVSWYQQVLGQGPQFIFQYYEKEERGRGNFPDRFSARQFPNYSSELNVNALLLGDSALYLCASRINGISTDTQYFGPGTRLTVL.

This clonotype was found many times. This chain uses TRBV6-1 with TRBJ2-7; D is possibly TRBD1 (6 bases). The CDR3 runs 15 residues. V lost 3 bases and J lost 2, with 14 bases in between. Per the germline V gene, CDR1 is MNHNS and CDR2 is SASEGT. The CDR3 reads CASSDWGRGTYEQYF. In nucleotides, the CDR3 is TGTGCCAGCAGTGACTGGGGCAGGGGAACCTACGAGCAGTACTTC.

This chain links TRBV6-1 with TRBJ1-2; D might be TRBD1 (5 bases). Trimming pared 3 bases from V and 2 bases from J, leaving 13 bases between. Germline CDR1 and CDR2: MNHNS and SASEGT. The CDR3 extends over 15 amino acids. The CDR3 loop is CASSEGGSNNYGYTF. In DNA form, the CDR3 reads TGTGCCAGCAGTGAGGGGGGATCTAACAACTATGGCTACACCTTC.

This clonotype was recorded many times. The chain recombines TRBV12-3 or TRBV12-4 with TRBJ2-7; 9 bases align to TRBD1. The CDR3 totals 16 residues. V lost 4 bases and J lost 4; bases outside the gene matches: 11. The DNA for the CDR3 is TGTGCCAGCAGTTCCCCATTGACAGGGGGGTTATACGAGCAGTACTTC. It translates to CASSSPLTGGLYEQYF.

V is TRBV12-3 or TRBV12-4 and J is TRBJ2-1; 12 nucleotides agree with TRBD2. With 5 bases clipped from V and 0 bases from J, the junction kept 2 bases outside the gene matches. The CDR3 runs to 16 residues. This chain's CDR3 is CASSLTSGGSYNEQFF. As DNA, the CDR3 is TGTGCCAGCAGTCTGACTAGCGGGGGCTCCTACAATGAGCAGTTCTTC.

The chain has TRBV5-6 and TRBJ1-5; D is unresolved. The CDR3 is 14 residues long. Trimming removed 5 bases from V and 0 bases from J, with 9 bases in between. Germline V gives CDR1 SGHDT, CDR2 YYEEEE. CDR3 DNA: TGTGCCAGCAGAAGGCGGGATAGCAATCAGCCCCAGCATTTT. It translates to CASRRRDSNQPQHF. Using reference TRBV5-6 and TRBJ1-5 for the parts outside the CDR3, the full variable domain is DAGVTQSPTHLIKTRGQQVTLRCSPKSGHDTVSWYQQALGQGPQFIFQYYEEEERQRGNFPDRFSGHQFPNYSSELNVNALLLGDSALYLCASRRRDSNQPQHFGDGTRLSIL.

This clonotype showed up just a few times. The chain's CDR3 is CASSLNGDEQFF. The CDR3, as DNA: TGCGCCAGCAGCTTGAACGGCGATGAGCAGTTCTTC. The J gene is TRBJ2-1, the V gene TRBV5-1; D is unresolved. Looked up from germline, CDR1 is SGHRS and CDR2 is YFSETQ. Trimming left V 1 base short and J 8 bases short, with 7 bases between. This CDR3 comprises 12 residues.

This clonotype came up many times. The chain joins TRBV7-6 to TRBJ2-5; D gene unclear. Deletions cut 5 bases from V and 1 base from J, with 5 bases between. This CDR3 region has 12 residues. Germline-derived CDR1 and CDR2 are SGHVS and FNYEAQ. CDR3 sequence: CASSKTQETQYF. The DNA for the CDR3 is TGTGCCAGCAGCAAGACCCAAGAGACCCAGTACTTC. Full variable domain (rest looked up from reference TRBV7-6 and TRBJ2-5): GAGVSQSPRYKVTKRGQDVALRCDPISGHVSLYWYRQALGQGPEFLTYFNYEAQQDKSGLPNDRFSAERPEGSISTLTIQRTEQRDSAMYRCASSKTQETQYFGPGTRLLVL.

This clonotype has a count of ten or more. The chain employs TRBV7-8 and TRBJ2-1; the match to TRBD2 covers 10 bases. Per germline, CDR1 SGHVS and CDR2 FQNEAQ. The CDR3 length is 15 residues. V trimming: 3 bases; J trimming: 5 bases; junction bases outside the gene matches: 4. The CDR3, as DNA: TGTGCCAGCAGCTTTGGGCTAGCGGGGGACAATGAGCAGTTCTTC. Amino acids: CASSFGLAGDNEQFF. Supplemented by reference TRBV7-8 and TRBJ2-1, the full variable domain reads GAGVSQSPRYKVAKRGQDVALRCDPISGHVSLFWYQQALGQGPEFLTYFQNEAQLDKSGLPSDRFFAERPEGSVSTLKIQRTQQEDSAVYLCASSFGLAGDNEQFFGPGTRLTVL.

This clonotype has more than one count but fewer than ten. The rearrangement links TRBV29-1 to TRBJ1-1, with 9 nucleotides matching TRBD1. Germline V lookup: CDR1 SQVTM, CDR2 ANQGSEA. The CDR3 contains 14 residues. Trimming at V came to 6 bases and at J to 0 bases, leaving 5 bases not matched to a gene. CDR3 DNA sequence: TGCAGCGTAGACAGGGGGAGAATGAACACTGAAGCTTTCTTT. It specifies CSVDRGRMNTEAFF.

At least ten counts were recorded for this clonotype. For the CDR3, the DNA is TGCAGTGCTAGAGATATGGGTGGCTATGGCTACACCTTC. This encodes CSARDMGGYGYTF. V gene TRBV20-1 combines with J gene TRBJ1-2, with D hard to call. The V end lost 0 bases, the J end lost 4 bases, and 9 bases lay between the germline ends. This CDR3 has 13 residues. The germline V gene has CDR1 DFQATT and CDR2 SNEGSKA (reference sequence).

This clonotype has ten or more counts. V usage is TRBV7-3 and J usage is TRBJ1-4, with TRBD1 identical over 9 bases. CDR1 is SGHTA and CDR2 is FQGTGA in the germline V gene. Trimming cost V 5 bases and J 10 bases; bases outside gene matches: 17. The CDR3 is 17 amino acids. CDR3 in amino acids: CASSLRGQGRADGKLFF. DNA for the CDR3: TGTGCCAGCAGCCTGCGGGGACAGGGAAGAGCGGATGGAAAACTGTTTTTT. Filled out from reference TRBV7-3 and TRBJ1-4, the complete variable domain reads GAGVSQTPSNKVTEKGKYVELRCDPISGHTALYWYRQSLGQGPEFLIYFQGTGAADDSGLPNDRFFAVRPEGSVSTLKIQRTERGDSAVYLCASSLRGQGRADGKLFFGSGTQLSVL.

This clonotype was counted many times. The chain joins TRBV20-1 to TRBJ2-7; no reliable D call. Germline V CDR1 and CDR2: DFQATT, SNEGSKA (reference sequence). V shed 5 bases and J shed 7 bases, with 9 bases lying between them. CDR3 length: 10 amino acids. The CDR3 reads CSAGNREQYF. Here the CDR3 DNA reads TGCAGTGCTGGGAATAGAGAGCAGTACTTC.

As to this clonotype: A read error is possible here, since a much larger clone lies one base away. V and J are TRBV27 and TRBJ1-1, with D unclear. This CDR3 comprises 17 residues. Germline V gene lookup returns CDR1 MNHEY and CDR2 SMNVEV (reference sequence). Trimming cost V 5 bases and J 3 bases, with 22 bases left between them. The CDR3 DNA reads TGTGCCAGCAGTCTAAGAGCCGTCGGGTCTACCGACACTGAAGCTTTCTTT. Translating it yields CASSLRAVGSTDTEAFF.